The 19 T cell receptor beta chains presented below share a single source sample, sequenced in a study of glioma-infiltrating T cells after dendritic cell vaccination. The table came from immunoSEQ multiplex PCR; TCRdb's copy has only in-frame clones and leaves some out. The table includes tens of thousands of clones, roughly 82% detected once. The sample consisted of blood, taken before dendritic cell vaccination. Receptors were obtained from a human donor with glioblastoma.

This chain uses TRBV9 with TRBJ1-1; D possibly corresponds to TRBD1 (5 bases). The CDR3 is 13 amino acids. V lost 1 base to trimming and J lost 5 bases, with 9 bases between them. CDR1 is SGDLS, CDR2 YYNGEE, per germline. CDR3 in amino acids: CASSVQAGTEAFF. Here the CDR3 DNA reads TGTGCCAGCAGCGTACAGGCAGGGACTGAAGCTTTCTTT.

The chain has TRBV15 and TRBJ2-1, with D possibly being TRBD2 (6 bases). CDR1 and CDR2 from the germline V gene are LNHNV and YYDKDF (reference sequence). The CDR3 runs 16 residues. The V end was cut by 1 base, the J end by 9 bases, with 19 bases between. The CDR3 region is CATSRASGGVRVEQFF. For the CDR3, the DNA is TGTGCCACCAGCAGAGCATCTGGCGGGGTCAGGGTTGAGCAGTTCTTC.

The V gene is TRBV30, the J gene TRBJ1-5; weak D call: TRBD1 (6 bases). Trimming shortened V by 5 bases and J by 5 bases, and 10 bases separated the two germline ends. The CDR3 contains 12 residues. CDR1 is GTSNPN and CDR2 is SVGIG in the germline V gene (reference sequence). The CDR3 nucleotides are TGTGCCTGGGGACAGAAGTATCAGCCCCAGCATTTT. Translation: CAWGQKYQPQHF.

The chain couples TRBV11-2 to TRBJ2-2, with 9 bases that match TRBD2. This CDR3 comprises 16 residues. J lost 2 bases, V lost 5 bases, and 6 bases had no gene match. Germline CDR1 and CDR2: SGHAT and FQNNGV. As DNA, the CDR3 is TGTGCCAGCAGCCCGAGCGGGAGGCTCAACACCGGGGAGCTGTTTTTT. Translating it yields CASSPSGRLNTGELFF.

The V and J genes are TRBV19 and TRBJ1-2; 7 nucleotides line up with TRBD1. The V and J ends lost 5 bases and 1 base, in that order; junction bases with no gene match: 4. Germline loops: CDR1 LNHDA, CDR2 SQIVND (reference sequence). The CDR3 is 14 amino acids. CDR3 loop: CASSFRQGNYGYTF. The CDR3 DNA reads as TGTGCCAGTAGTTTTCGACAGGGTAACTATGGCTACACCTTC.

The J gene is TRBJ2-7, the V gene TRBV5-4, with D unresolved. Germline V lookup: CDR1 SGHNT, CDR2 YYREEE (reference sequence). This CDR3 has 14 amino acids. The V end was cut by 0 bases, the J end by 7 bases, with 14 bases between. For the CDR3, the DNA is TGTGCCAGCAGCTTGGGAGGTAGTCCACGAGAGCAGTACGTC. This sequence encodes CASSLGGSPREQYV.

The V and J genes are TRBV10-1 and TRBJ2-1; TRBD1 matches 7 bases. CDR3 length equals 17 residues. Germline lookup yields CDR1 WNHNN and CDR2 SYGVQD (reference sequence). V dropped 5 bases and J dropped 7; count of bases not matched to a gene: 17. CDR3 DNA: TGCGCCAGCAGTAAGGACAGGTCTACACACACACATAATGAGCAGTTCTTC. It encodes CASSKDRSTHTHNEQFF.

The gene calls are TRBV19 and TRBJ2-3, with 8 positions matching TRBD1. The CDR3 contains 19 residues. V gave up 9 bases and J gave up 1 base; unmatched junction bases: 21. Germline V gene data show CDR1 as LNHDA and CDR2 as SQIVND (reference sequence). Here the CDR3 DNA reads TGTGCCAGCCGCGGAGGACAGGGAATTTCTAATTCGGGCACAGATACGCAGTATTTT. Protein product: CASRGGQGISNSGTDTQYF.

V is TRBV19 and J is TRBJ1-6, with a weak D call TRBD1 (6 bases). Germline CDR1 is LNHDA and CDR2 is SQIVND (reference sequence). Trimming shortened V by 7 bases and J by 8 bases, and 12 bases separated the two germline ends. The CDR3 has 13 residues. The chain's CDR3 is CASTRQEDSPLHF. The CDR3 coding sequence is TGTGCCAGTACTAGACAGGAGGATTCACCCCTCCACTTT.

The rearrangement joins TRBV6-5 to TRBJ2-1, with a tentative D call TRBD2 (7 bases). CDR1 and CDR2 (germline): MNHEY, SVGAGI. The CDR3 is 15 residues long. With 2 bases removed from V and 12 bases from J, the gap between germline ends came to 20 bases. The chain's CDR3 is CASSYGQEGGLTQFF. In nucleotides, the CDR3 is TGTGCCAGCAGTTACGGTCAGGAGGGGGGACTAACGCAGTTCTTC.

This clone was counted a single time. The rearrangement links TRBV5-8 to TRBJ2-7; 11 nucleotides match TRBD2. This CDR3 has 18 residues. The ends lost 5 bases at V and 9 bases at J; junction bases unmatched: 22. Per the germline V gene, CDR1 is SGHTS and CDR2 is YDEGEE. The CDR3 is CASRSYRRVELAGVVQYV. The CDR3 DNA follows: TGTGCCAGCAGGTCATATAGGAGGGTCGAACTAGCGGGAGTTGTGCAGTACGTC.

The chain carries TRBV2 and TRBJ2-3; possibly TRBD1 for D (5 bases). V lost 3 bases, J lost 7 bases, and 8 bases lay in between. Germline V gene data show CDR1 as SNHLY and CDR2 as FYNNEI. The CDR3 spans 12 residues. The CDR3 region is CASSDADNTQYF. The CDR3 DNA reads TGTGCCAGCAGTGATGCGGACAATACGCAGTATTTT.

The chain couples TRBV27 to TRBJ2-7, with D possibly TRBD1 on 6 matching bases. Germline V gene lookup returns CDR1 MNHEY and CDR2 SMNVEV (reference sequence). V shed 6 bases and J shed 9 bases, with 18 bases lying between them. The CDR3 is 13 amino acids. The chain's CDR3 is CASRTGVGGRQYV. In DNA form, the CDR3 reads TGTGCCAGCAGGACAGGAGTAGGTGGTCGGCAGTACGTC.

J is TRBJ1-2 and V is TRBV7-6; TRBD1 agrees at 7 bases. CDR3 size: 15 residues. The J segment lost 6 bases and the V segment lost 0 bases, leaving 7 bases of the junction unmatched. The V gene's germline CDR1 is SGHVS and CDR2 FNYEAQ. This chain's CDR3 is CASSLAPGGLDGYTF. In DNA form, the CDR3 reads TGTGCCAGCAGCTTAGCACCAGGGGGGCTCGATGGCTACACCTTC.

The chain carries TRBV5-6 and TRBJ2-2, with D possibly TRBD2 on 7 matching bases. The V end was cut by 4 bases, the J end by 3 bases, with 16 bases between. There are 16 residues in the CDR3. Germline V gene lookup returns CDR1 SGHDT and CDR2 YYEEEE. The CDR3 sequence: CASSVPGGRDTGELFF. The DNA of the CDR3 is TGTGCCAGCAGCGTCCCCGGGGGGCGGGACACCGGGGAGCTGTTTTTT.

V is TRBV7-9 and J is TRBJ1-1; weak D call: TRBD1 (5 bases). Trimming left V 2 bases short and J 7 bases short, with 8 bases between. The CDR3 runs to 12 residues. Germline V gene sequence: CDR1 SEHNR, CDR2 FQNEAQ (reference sequence). The DNA of the CDR3 is TGTGCCAGCAGCTTAAAGGACATTGAAGCTTTCTTT. Protein product: CASSLKDIEAFF.

The chain is built from TRBV7-3 and TRBJ2-3, with 9 nucleotides matching TRBD1. Germline V CDR1 and CDR2: SGHTA, FQGTGA. V was clipped by 4 bases and J by 4 bases; unmatched bases: 3. This CDR3 region has 14 residues. The CDR3 coding sequence is TGTGCCAGCAGCTCGGGACAGGGAGCAGATACGCAGTATTTT. The encoded protein is CASSSGQGADTQYF.

The chain employs TRBV7-2 and TRBJ1-6; D is possibly TRBD1 (6 bases). CDR3 length equals 17 residues. The V end was cut by 0 bases, the J end by 0 bases, with 9 bases between. The germline CDR1 and CDR2 sequences are SGHTA and FQGNSA. The CDR3 DNA sequence: TGTGCCAGCAGCTTAGCAGGACAGAGCTCCTATAATTCACCCCTCCACTTT. It encodes CASSLAGQSSYNSPLHF.

The chain employs TRBV7-2 and TRBJ2-2; 8 bases are a match to TRBD2. CDR3 length: 16 residues. CDR1 is SGHTA, CDR2 FQGNSA, per germline. V lost 3 bases to trimming and J lost 5 bases; unmatched junction nucleotides: 8. The CDR3 DNA is TGTGCCAGCAGCTTTGGCGGGAGGAGTGGTACCGGGGAGCTGTTTTTT. Protein product: CASSFGGRSGTGELFF.